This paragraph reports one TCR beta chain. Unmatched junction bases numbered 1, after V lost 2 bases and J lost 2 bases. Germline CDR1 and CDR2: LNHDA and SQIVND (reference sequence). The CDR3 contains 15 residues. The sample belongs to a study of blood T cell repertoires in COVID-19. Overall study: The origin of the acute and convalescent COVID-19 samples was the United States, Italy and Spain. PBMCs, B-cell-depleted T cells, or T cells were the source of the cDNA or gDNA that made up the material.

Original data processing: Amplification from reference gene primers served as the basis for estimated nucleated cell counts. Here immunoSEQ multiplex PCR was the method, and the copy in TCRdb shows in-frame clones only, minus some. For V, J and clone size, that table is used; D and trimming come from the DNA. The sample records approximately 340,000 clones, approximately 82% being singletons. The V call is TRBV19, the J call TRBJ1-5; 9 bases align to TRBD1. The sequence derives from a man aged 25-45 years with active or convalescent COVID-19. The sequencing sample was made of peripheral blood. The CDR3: CASSIRTGGNQPQHF. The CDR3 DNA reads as TGTGCCAGTAGTATACGGACAGGGGGCAATCAGCCCCAGCATTTT.